This T cell receptor beta chain stems from a study of T cells in narcolepsy. Whole-study results and caveats: Autoreactive clonotypes reportedly recurred in blood of same and different patients, not controls. Autoreactive HCRT-specific and TRIB2-specific clonotypes were marked in same-patient CSF-versus-blood CD4+ comparisons. Some memory CD4+ repertoires had no autoreactive clone sequences.

Measured with immunoSEQ multiplex PCR; TCRdb has only the in-frame clones, and not every one. The sample records approximately 30,000 clones, approximately 86% being singletons. About this clone: Its antigen remains unknown.

Trimming cost V 3 bases and J 0 bases, with 11 bases left between them. This CDR3 contains 15 residues. Germline V gives CDR1 MNHEY, CDR2 SVGAGI. This TCR derives from a human donor with narcolepsy. The V and J genes are TRBV6-5 and TRBJ1-1; D may be TRBD1 (6 bases). Sequencing input: CD45RA- memory CD4+ T cells from PBMCs. The CDR3 protein is CASSYSGGLNTEAFF. The CDR3 DNA sequence: TGTGCCAGCAGTTATTCTGGGGGGCTGAACACTGAAGCTTTCTTT.